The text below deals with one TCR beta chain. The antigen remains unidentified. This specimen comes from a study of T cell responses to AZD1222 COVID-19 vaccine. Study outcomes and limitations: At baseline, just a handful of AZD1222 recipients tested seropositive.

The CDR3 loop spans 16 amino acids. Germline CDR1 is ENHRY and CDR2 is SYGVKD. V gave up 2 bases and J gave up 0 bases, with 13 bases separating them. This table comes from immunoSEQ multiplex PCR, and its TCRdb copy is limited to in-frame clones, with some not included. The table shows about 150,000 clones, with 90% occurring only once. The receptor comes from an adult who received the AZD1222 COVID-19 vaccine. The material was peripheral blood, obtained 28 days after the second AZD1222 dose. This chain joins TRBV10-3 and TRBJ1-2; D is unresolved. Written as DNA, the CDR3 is TGTGCCATCAGTGAGGCACATCTTGGGACTAACTATGGCTACACCTTC. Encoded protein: CAISEAHLGTNYGYTF.